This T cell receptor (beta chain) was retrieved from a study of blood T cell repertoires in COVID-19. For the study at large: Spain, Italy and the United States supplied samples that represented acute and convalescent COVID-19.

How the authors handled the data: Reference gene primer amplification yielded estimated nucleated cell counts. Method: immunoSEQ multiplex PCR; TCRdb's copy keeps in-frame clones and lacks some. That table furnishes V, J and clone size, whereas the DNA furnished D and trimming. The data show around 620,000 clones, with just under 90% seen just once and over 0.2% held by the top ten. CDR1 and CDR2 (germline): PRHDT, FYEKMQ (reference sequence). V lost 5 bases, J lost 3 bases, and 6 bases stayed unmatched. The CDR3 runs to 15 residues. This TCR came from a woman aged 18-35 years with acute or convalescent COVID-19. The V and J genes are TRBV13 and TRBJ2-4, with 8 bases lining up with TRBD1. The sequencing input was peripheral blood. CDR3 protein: CASSPGTGGKNIQYF. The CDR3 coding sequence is TGTGCCAGCAGCCCAGGGACAGGAGGCAAAAACATTCAGTACTTC.